The 20 T cell receptor beta chains given below trace back to one sample, sequenced in a study of vaccination and CD4 T cells after COVID-19. Once obtained from cultured CD4+ T cells, the DNA was sequenced using the Oncomine TCR Beta short-read assay. TCRdb reprocessed the PCR reads via MiXCR and lists one record per CDR3 protein. Of 25,000 to 30,000 distinct CDR3 sequences detected, 36% appear once; the ten largest clones hold 3% to 4%. The time point denotes: late sampling 161 to 241 days after vaccination in a few convalescent patients. Indicated treatment: roughly 10-day PBMC culture with coronavirus spike peptide pools or control peptides (ViraFEST assay). Their cognate antigens are unknown. Sequences were derived from CD4+ T cells from blood, cultured in vitro, sampled about 7 months after SARS-CoV-2 vaccination. These TCRs come from a human donor who had recovered from COVID-19.

The chain recombines TRBV6-5 with TRBJ2-7, with 11 bases identical to TRBD1. The germline V gene encodes CDR1 MNHEY and CDR2 SVGAGI. V trimming: 0 bases; J trimming: 7 bases; junction bases outside the gene matches: 5. The CDR3 is 15 amino acids. The CDR3 loop reads CASSYSGQGVREQYF. The DNA of the CDR3 is TGTGCCAGCAGTTACTCGGGACAGGGGGTGCGAGAGCAGTACTTC.

The gene calls are TRBV27 and TRBJ1-6, with D possibly TRBD1 on 5 matching bases. Germline CDR1 is MNHEY and CDR2 is SMNVEV (reference sequence). The CDR3 covers 13 residues. The V and J ends lost 1 base and 10 bases respectively, with 8 bases between them. As DNA, the CDR3 is TGTGCCAGCAGTTTATGGAGGGGATCACCCCTCCACTTT. It encodes CASSLWRGSPLHF.

This clonotype was seen a handful of times. V gene TRBV28 combines with J gene TRBJ1-5; D is unresolved. The length of the CDR3 is 15 residues. The germline CDR1 and CDR2 sequences are MDHEN and SYDVKM. Trimming left V 6 bases short and J 4 bases short, with 16 bases between. The CDR3 DNA sequence: TGTGCCAGCAGCCCTAGGACCCCTGGGAATCAGCCCCAGCATTTT. This translates into CASSPRTPGNQPQHF.

This chain links TRBV9 with TRBJ2-1; D not resolved. Germline CDR1 and CDR2: SGDLS and YYNGEE. V was trimmed by 0 bases and J by 3 bases, leaving 7 bases between them. The CDR3 spans 14 residues. CDR3: CASSVASRYNEQFF. CDR3 DNA: TGTGCCAGCAGCGTAGCAAGTCGCTACAATGAGCAGTTCTTC.

V is TRBV20-1 and J is TRBJ2-5, with a weak D call TRBD2 (5 bases). The V gene lost 2 bases and the J gene lost 3 bases, with 16 bases spanning the gap. CDR1 is DFQATT, CDR2 SNEGSKA, per germline (reference sequence). There are 15 residues in the CDR3. The chain's CDR3 is CSARPGIYQEETQYF. CDR3 nucleotide sequence: TGCAGTGCTAGACCCGGGATTTACCAGGAAGAGACCCAGTACTTC.

This clonotype was seen more than once but under ten times. The V and J genes are TRBV20-1 and TRBJ2-1, with D possibly matching TRBD2 (6 bases). V was trimmed by 4 bases and J by 3 bases, leaving 10 bases between them. The germline gives CDR1 DFQATT, CDR2 SNEGSKA (reference sequence). The CDR3 is 13 residues long. CDR3 DNA: TGCAGTGCTACCGGGACTTTCTACAATGAGCAGTTCTTC. This gives the protein CSATGTFYNEQFF.

Sample share makes this clonotype medium-sized (0.01 to 0.1%). The genes are TRBV19 and TRBJ1-2; the D gene is possibly TRBD1 (6 bases). Trimming took off 7 bases at V and 4 bases at J, with 16 bases between the two ends. Germline V gene data show CDR1 as LNHDA and CDR2 as SQIVND (reference sequence). The CDR3 is 14 amino acids. CDR3: CASNGGRLFYGYTF. The CDR3 nucleotides read TGTGCCAGTAACGGGGGGCGCCTCTTCTATGGCTACACCTTC.

This clonotype has just a few counts. The V gene is TRBV20-1, the J gene TRBJ2-1; 10 bases agree with TRBD2. Germline-derived CDR1 and CDR2 are DFQATT and SNEGSKA (reference sequence). The junction had 9 bases not matched to a gene; V was cut back by 0 bases and J by 4 bases. This CDR3 contains 17 residues. The CDR3 nucleotides read TGCAGTGCTAGAGATCGGACGGGACTAGCGCTGTACAATGAGCAGTTCTTC. Translation: CSARDRTGLALYNEQFF.

This clonotype has just a few counts. The rearrangement links TRBV28 to TRBJ1-5; D gene unclear. This CDR3 comprises 16 residues. From germline, CDR1 is MDHEN and CDR2 SYDVKM. Trimming stripped 7 bases from V and 5 bases from J, with 21 bases between. The CDR3 DNA reads as TGTGCCAGCATCCCAAGGGTTCCAGAGAATCATCAGCCCCAGCATTTT. Its translation: CASIPRVPENHQPQHF.

The chain links TRBV27 to TRBJ2-5; 7 bases fit TRBD2. J gave up 3 bases and V 5 bases, and 3 bases lay outside the gene matches. Germline V gene data show CDR1 as MNHEY and CDR2 as SMNVEV (reference sequence). The length of the CDR3 is 13 residues. The CDR3 region is CASSRGREETQYF. DNA for the CDR3: TGTGCCAGCAGTCGTGGGAGGGAAGAGACCCAGTACTTC.

V and J are TRBV20-1 and TRBJ2-3; no clear D. The CDR3 is made up of 14 amino acids. Trimming removed 6 bases from V and 1 base from J, with 14 bases in between. Germline V CDR1 and CDR2: DFQATT, SNEGSKA (reference sequence). The CDR3 here is CSAPSRLGTDTQYF. CDR3 DNA: TGCAGTGCCCCCAGTCGGCTTGGCACAGATACGCAGTATTTT.

V usage is TRBV4-3 and J usage is TRBJ1-1; D unclear. The length of the CDR3 is 11 residues. V was shortened by 4 bases and J by 8 bases, with 8 bases between the two germline ends. Germline V gene sequence: CDR1 LGHNA, CDR2 YSLEER. Here the CDR3 DNA reads TGCGCCAGCAGCCGGTCCGGGGAAGCTTTCTTT. Translated: CASSRSGEAFF.

This clonotype was detected only a few times. V usage is TRBV15 and J usage is TRBJ2-3, with D possibly TRBD2 on 6 matching bases. Germline lookup yields CDR1 LNHNV and CDR2 YYDKDF (reference sequence). This CDR3 contains 16 residues. Deletions cut 0 bases from V and 0 bases from J, with 10 bases between. DNA for the CDR3: TGTGCCACCAGCAGAGACCTAGCGAGAAGCACAGATACGCAGTATTTT. It yields the protein CATSRDLARSTDTQYF.

V is TRBV21-1 and J is TRBJ2-3; no check of the table's D call, TRBD1, against the DNA was made. TRBV21-1 represents a pseudogene. This CDR3 comprises 17 residues. The CDR3 loop is CASSKALRDRSTDTQYF. The DNA for the CDR3 is TGTGCCAGCAGCAAAGCTCTCCGGGACAGAAGCACAGATACGCAGTATTTT.

This chain joins TRBV28 and TRBJ2-5; D might be TRBD2 (6 bases). Deletions cut 2 bases from V and 0 bases from J, with 19 bases between. From germline, CDR1 is MDHEN and CDR2 SYDVKM. The CDR3 is 18 amino acids. CDR3 coding DNA: TGTGCCAGCAGTTTACGGAGGGGCCTAGATTGGTACCAAGAGACCCAGTACTTC. Residues: CASSLRRGLDWYQETQYF. Filled out from reference TRBV28 and TRBJ2-5, the complete variable domain reads DVKVTQSSRYLVKRTGEKVFLECVQDMDHENMFWYRQDPGLGLRLIYFSYDVKMKEKGDIPEGYSVSREKKERFSLILESASTNQTSMYLCASSLRRGLDWYQETQYFGPGTRLLVL.

This chain joins TRBV19 and TRBJ1-2; D might be TRBD1 (5 bases). Between the trimmed V and J ends, which lost 4 bases and 3 bases, there was a span of 12 bases. Germline V gene sequence: CDR1 LNHDA, CDR2 SQIVND (reference sequence). The CDR3 covers 14 residues. CDR3 sequence: CASSRQLEDYGYTF. The CDR3 bases are TGTGCCAGTAGTAGACAGTTAGAGGACTATGGCTACACCTTC.

CDR3 residues: CSARGLAGEQYF. In DNA, the CDR3 is TGCAGTGCTAGGGGGCTAGCGGGAGAGCAGTACTTC. This chain connects TRBV20-1 to TRBJ2-7, with 9 bases lining up with TRBD2. Looked up from germline, CDR1 is DFQATT and CDR2 is SNEGSKA (reference sequence). V was pared by 3 bases and J by 7 bases, with 4 bases of the junction left unmatched. This CDR3 has 12 amino acids.

This clonotype was recorded a few times. V and J are TRBV20-1 and TRBJ2-1; 9 bases fit TRBD2. The CDR3 sequence is 14 residues long. Germline V gene sequence: CDR1 DFQATT, CDR2 SNEGSKA (reference sequence). J gave up 9 bases and V 5 bases, and 11 bases lay outside the gene matches. For the CDR3, the DNA is TGCAGTGCTTCCAGGACTAGCGAGAAGGGTGAGCAGTTCTTC. Protein: CSASRTSEKGEQFF.

The chain combines TRBV7-3 with TRBJ2-3, with 8 positions matching TRBD1. The length of the CDR3 is 15 residues. Germline loops: CDR1 SGHTA, CDR2 FQGTGA. V lost 2 bases to trimming and J lost 4 bases; unmatched junction nucleotides: 5. The CDR3 nucleotides read TGTGCCAGCAGCTTAGGACAGGGCAAGGCAGATACGCAGTATTTT. It translates to CASSLGQGKADTQYF.

This clonotype was detected a few times. This sequence joins TRBV6-5 and TRBJ2-7, with 9 bases fitting TRBD2. The germline V gene encodes CDR1 MNHEY and CDR2 SVGAGI. Trimming at V came to 4 bases and at J to 0 bases, leaving 4 bases not matched to a gene. The CDR3 contains 15 residues. CDR3 nucleotide sequence: TGTGCCAGCAGTTCACGGACTAGCGCCTCCTACGAGCAGTACTTC. Encoded protein: CASSSRTSASYEQYF.